One sample yielded the 32 T cell receptor beta chains listed below, sequenced in a study of cytomegalovirus exposure and HLA in healthy donors. Researchers ran the PCR with 60 Vbeta and 13 Jbeta primers. Profiling relied on immunoSEQ multiplex PCR, and the TCRdb table lists in-frame clones only, not all of them. The sample has around 98,000 clones, more than 60% seen once. Sample: PBMCs. These receptors were taken from a human donor in good health.

The rearrangement uses TRBV5-6 and TRBJ1-2; weak D call: TRBD1 (6 bases). The CDR3 consists of 12 residues. V shed 3 bases and J shed 7 bases, with 10 bases lying between them. Per germline, CDR1 SGHDT and CDR2 YYEEEE. CDR3 region: CASSSNRVGYTF. The CDR3 DNA follows: TGTGCCAGCAGCTCGAACAGGGTTGGCTACACCTTC.

The chain uses TRBV6-6 and TRBJ1-6; perhaps TRBD1 as D (5 bases). The CDR3 is 14 amino acids. Trimming shortened V by 6 bases and J by 4 bases, and 10 bases separated the two germline ends. The germline V gene encodes CDR1 MNHNY and CDR2 SVGAGI (reference sequence). CDR3 amino acids: CASSTGAYNSPLHF. CDR3 DNA: TGTGCCAGCAGCACTGGGGCGTATAATTCACCCCTCCACTTT.

J is TRBJ2-1 and V is TRBV5-1; 9 nucleotides line up with TRBD2. Germline V gene lookup returns CDR1 SGHRS and CDR2 YFSETQ. The CDR3 has 14 amino acids. The J segment lost 5 bases and the V segment lost 5 bases, leaving 5 bases of the junction unmatched. Here the CDR3 reads CASRGGGVNNEQFF. CDR3 nucleotide sequence: TGCGCCAGCAGGGGCGGGGGGGTAAACAATGAGCAGTTCTTC.

The rearrangement joins TRBV18 to TRBJ2-1, with TRBD1 identical over 9 bases. The CDR3 sequence is 16 residues long. Looked up from germline, CDR1 is KGHSH and CDR2 is LQKENI. Germline trimming cut 0 bases from V and 6 bases from J; bases unmatched to any gene: 6. The CDR3 loop reads CASSPPDPGQGNEQFF. The CDR3 nucleotides are TGTGCCAGCTCACCACCGGACCCGGGACAGGGCAATGAGCAGTTCTTC.

The chain is built from TRBV19 and TRBJ1-5; D possibly corresponds to TRBD1 (5 bases). CDR3 length equals 16 residues. V dropped 5 bases and J dropped 0 bases, with 14 bases sitting between them. From germline, CDR1 is LNHDA and CDR2 SQIVND (reference sequence). CDR3 DNA: TGTGCCAGTAGTGCCGCTACAGGTTTTAGCAATCAGCCCCAGCATTTT. Protein product: CASSAATGFSNQPQHF.

The chain is built from TRBV19 and TRBJ1-5, with a weak D call TRBD1 (6 bases). This CDR3 comprises 13 residues. Germline-derived CDR1 and CDR2 are LNHDA and SQIVND (reference sequence). The V end lost 8 bases, the J end lost 3 bases, and 11 bases lay between the germline ends. CDR3 in DNA: TGTGCCAGTTCGGACAGAAACAATCAGCCCCAGCATTTT. This sequence encodes CASSDRNNQPQHF.

This clone has only a few counts. CDR3 sequence: CAWVQGNTEAFF. CDR3 in DNA: TGTGCCTGGGTACAGGGGAACACTGAAGCTTTCTTT. V gene TRBV30 combines with J gene TRBJ1-1; tentative D call: TRBD1 (6 bases). This CDR3 region has 12 residues. Germline assignment: CDR1 GTSNPN and CDR2 SVGIG (reference sequence). V gave up 5 bases and J gave up 1 base, with 8 bases separating them.

As concerns this clone: The DNA is omitted, as the CDR3 cannot be located on it reliably, and the CDR3 follows TCRdb's listing. V is TRBV19 and J is TRBJ2-3; the table assigns TRBD2, which was not confirmed against the DNA. The V gene's germline CDR1 is LNHDA and CDR2 SQIVND (reference sequence). The CDR3 has 15 residues if both end residues are counted. Here the CDR3 reads CASSILALGTDTQYF.

In regard to this clone: At one end the junction does not follow the germline gene, possibly because of a read error. Other DNA sequences in the sample encode the same CDR3. The chain uses TRBV7-9 and TRBJ1-1, with 9 positions matching TRBD1. The CDR3 loop spans 15 amino acids. Germline V CDR1 and CDR2: SEHNR, FQNEAQ (reference sequence). The CDR3 nucleotides are TGCGCCAGCAGCCCCGGGACAGGGAGGGACACTGAAGCTTTCTTT. Its translation: CASSPGTGRDTEAFF.

The chain couples TRBV11-1 to TRBJ2-2; 13 positions match TRBD2. V lost 5 bases and J lost 7; bases outside the gene matches: 4. From germline, CDR1 is SGHAT and CDR2 FQDESV (reference sequence). This CDR3 has 15 amino acids. CDR3 sequence (DNA): TGTGCCAGCAGCGAGACTAGCGGGGGGCTCGGGGAGCTGTTTTTT. Translation: CASSETSGGLGELFF.

The chain recombines TRBV21-1 with TRBJ2-3; TRBD2 is taken as the D call from the table, unchecked against the DNA. TRBV21-1 is an annotated pseudogene. The CDR3 contains 17 residues. Here the CDR3 reads CASSKGTRTKGTDTQYF. The CDR3 bases are TGTGCCAGCAGCAAAGGCACTAGGACTAAGGGCACAGATACGCAGTATTTT.

In its sample, this clone was seen a few times. Other nucleotide sequences in the sample specify the same CDR3. This chain links TRBV25-1 with TRBJ1-1; TRBD1 matches at 8 bases. Germline trimming cut 7 bases from V and 1 base from J; bases unmatched to any gene: 5. Germline V gene sequence: CDR1 MGHDK, CDR2 SYGVNS. The CDR3 consists of 14 residues. The CDR3 DNA sequence: TGTGCCAGCATATCAGGGGGCTGGAACACTGAAGCTTTCTTT. Translating gives CASISGGWNTEAFF.

This clone was detected many times. The J gene is TRBJ1-1, the V gene TRBV30, with D perhaps TRBD1 (5 bases). The V gene lost 0 bases and the J gene lost 2 bases, with 10 bases spanning the gap. Germline CDR1 GTSNPN, CDR2 SVGIG (reference sequence). This CDR3 spans 14 amino acids. The CDR3 is CAWSVTGGNTEAFF. CDR3 sequence (DNA): TGTGCCTGGAGTGTAACGGGGGGTAACACTGAAGCTTTCTTT.

The V call is TRBV19, the J call TRBJ1-2; possibly TRBD1 for D (6 bases). The V gene's germline CDR1 is LNHDA and CDR2 SQIVND (reference sequence). This CDR3 contains 14 residues. V was cut by 6 bases and J by 4 bases, with 15 bases left in between. The CDR3 region is CASRTGKGGYGYTF. CDR3 sequence (DNA): TGTGCCAGTAGAACAGGGAAAGGGGGCTATGGCTACACCTTC. The full variable domain, its missing parts supplied by reference TRBV19 and TRBJ1-2, is DGGITQSPKYLFRKEGQNVTLSCEQNLNHDAMYWYRQDPGQGLRLIYYSQIVNDFQKGDIAEGYSVSREKKESFPLTVTSAQKNPTAFYLCASRTGKGGYGYTFGSGTRLTVV.

The rearrangement links TRBV4-2 to TRBJ2-3; 8 nucleotides match TRBD2. V trimming: 0 bases; J trimming: 2 bases; junction bases outside the gene matches: 10. The CDR3 contains 18 residues. Germline CDR1 reads LGHNA; CDR2 reads YNFKEQ. The CDR3 sequence: CASSQEWVSGALTDTQYF. For the CDR3, the DNA is TGTGCCAGCAGCCAAGAGTGGGTTAGCGGGGCCCTCACAGATACGCAGTATTTT.

This chain connects TRBV4-2 to TRBJ1-5; D is uncertain. CDR1 LGHNA and CDR2 YNFKEQ come from the germline V gene. V lost 1 base and J 5 bases, leaving 12 bases between the germline ends. CDR3 length: 15 residues. CDR3 residues: CASSQGVAEDQPQHF. The CDR3 DNA sequence: TGTGCCAGCAGCCAAGGGGTAGCAGAGGATCAGCCCCAGCATTTT.

The V call is TRBV2, the J call TRBJ2-1, with 9 bases that match TRBD1. CDR1 SNHLY and CDR2 FYNNEI come from the germline V gene. V dropped 8 bases and J dropped 0; count of bases not matched to a gene: 11. This CDR3 is built from 17 residues. For the CDR3, the DNA is TGTGCCAGCCGGGACAGGGTGTCCTCAAGCTCCTACAATGAGCAGTTCTTC. As protein: CASRDRVSSSSYNEQFF. The full variable domain, its missing parts supplied by reference TRBV2 and TRBJ2-1, is EPEVTQTPSHQVTQMGQEVILRCVPISNHLYFYWYRQILGQKVEFLVSFYNNEISEKSEIFDDQFSVERPDGSNFTLKIRSTKLEDSAMYFCASRDRVSSSSYNEQFFGPGTRLTVL.

A remark on this clone: An end of the junction differs from the germline gene, which may be a read error. The V gene is TRBV7-9, the J gene TRBJ2-3; 9 nucleotides match TRBD2. The CDR3 loop spans 16 amino acids. Germline CDR1 reads SEHNR; CDR2 reads FQNEAQ (reference sequence). DNA for the CDR3: TGTTCCAGCAGCTTCGGACTAGCGTCTCTCACAGATACGCAGTATTTT. Protein: CSSSFGLASLTDTQYF.

The V gene is TRBV7-9, the J gene TRBJ1-1, with 8 bases aligning to TRBD1. J lost 3 bases, V lost 7 bases, and 4 bases had no gene match. Germline CDR1 and CDR2: SEHNR and FQNEAQ (reference sequence). The CDR3 consists of 13 residues. CDR3 amino acids: CASNTQGDTEAFF. DNA of the CDR3: TGTGCCAGCAACACACAGGGGGACACTGAAGCTTTCTTT.

This rearrangement joins TRBV4-1 to TRBJ2-4; TRBD2 matches at 10 bases. CDR3 length equals 18 residues. The V gene's germline CDR1 is MGHRA and CDR2 YSYEKL. V shed 0 bases, J shed 0 bases, and the junction held 5 bases outside the gene matches. The DNA of the CDR3 is TGCGCCAGCAGCCAAGAACGACTAGCGGGCCTAGCCAAAAACATTCAGTACTTC. Its protein is CASSQERLAGLAKNIQYF.

The gene calls are TRBV23-1 and TRBJ1-1; 8 bases align to TRBD1. TRBV23-1 is assigned to the ORF class and has an uncertain function. V shed 0 bases, J shed 4 bases, and the junction held 7 bases outside the gene matches. This CDR3 comprises 16 residues. The CDR3 DNA sequence: TGCGCCAGCAGTCAATCGGCACAGGGGGGGAGCACTGAAGCTTTCTTT. Its translation is CASSQSAQGGSTEAFF.

This chain links TRBV19 with TRBJ2-3, with 14 bases matching TRBD2. The germline CDR1 and CDR2 sequences are LNHDA and SQIVND (reference sequence). J lost 2 bases, V lost 4 bases, and 11 bases had no gene match. CDR3 length equals 19 residues. The chain's CDR3 is CASSKSGTSGSSVTDTQYF. For the CDR3, the DNA is TGTGCCAGTAGTAAGTCGGGGACTAGCGGGAGTTCGGTCACAGATACGCAGTATTTT. Full variable domain (remainder filled in from reference TRBV19 and TRBJ2-3): DGGITQSPKYLFRKEGQNVTLSCEQNLNHDAMYWYRQDPGQGLRLIYYSQIVNDFQKGDIAEGYSVSREKKESFPLTVTSAQKNPTAFYLCASSKSGTSGSSVTDTQYFGPGTRLTVL.

The CDR3 reads CASTDRFNQPQHF. The CDR3 nucleotides read TGTGCCAGCACGGACAGGTTCAATCAGCCCCAGCATTTT. The genes are TRBV2 and TRBJ1-5; TRBD1 matches 7 bases. V lost 7 bases to trimming and J lost 3 bases; unmatched junction nucleotides: 3. In germline, CDR1 is SNHLY, CDR2 FYNNEI. This CDR3 has 13 residues.

V gene TRBV30 combines with J gene TRBJ2-7; TRBD2 matches 9 bases. V shed 7 bases, J shed 0 bases, and the junction held 10 bases outside the gene matches. The CDR3 consists of 15 residues. The germline CDR1 and CDR2 sequences are GTSNPN and SVGIG (reference sequence). CDR3 protein: CAYYPTSGPSYEQYF. For the CDR3, the DNA is TGTGCCTACTACCCGACTAGCGGACCCTCCTACGAGCAGTACTTC.

The gene calls are TRBV15 and TRBJ1-1; 8 bases agree with TRBD1. Looked up from germline, CDR1 is LNHNV and CDR2 is YYDKDF (reference sequence). J gave up 6 bases and V 2 bases, and 8 bases lay outside the gene matches. The CDR3 is 15 residues long. CDR3 region: CATSRSTGGFAEAFF. The CDR3 coding sequence is TGTGCCACCAGCAGATCTACAGGGGGGTTCGCTGAAGCTTTCTTT.

The V call is TRBV5-1, the J call TRBJ2-7, with a tentative D call TRBD1 (6 bases). Germline assignment: CDR1 SGHRS and CDR2 YFSETQ. There are 14 residues in the CDR3. The V end lost 0 bases, the J end lost 3 bases, and 10 bases lay between the germline ends. This CDR3 is CASSLAGTFYEQYF. CDR3 DNA: TGCGCCAGCAGCTTGGCCGGGACATTCTACGAGCAGTACTTC.

This clone was picked up a small number of times. This sequence joins TRBV7-2 and TRBJ1-2, with 10 bases fitting TRBD1. Germline V lookup: CDR1 SGHTA, CDR2 FQGNSA. The CDR3 runs to 15 residues. The junction had 9 bases not matched to a gene; V was cut back by 5 bases and J by 6 bases. In nucleotides, the CDR3 is TGTGCCAGCAGCACTGGACAGGGGGGCTGGAATGGCTACACCTTC. Protein product: CASSTGQGGWNGYTF.

The chain is built from TRBV11-2 and TRBJ1-4, with 7 positions matching TRBD1. The ends lost 5 bases at V and 6 bases at J; junction bases unmatched: 9. This CDR3 region has 15 residues. Germline CDR1 is SGHAT and CDR2 is FQNNGV. The CDR3 DNA reads TGTGCCAGCAGCACACACAGGGGATCGGATGAAAAACTGTTTTTT. As protein: CASSTHRGSDEKLFF.

This chain links TRBV6-1 with TRBJ1-5; 8 bases agree with TRBD1. The ends lost 6 bases at V and 5 bases at J; junction bases unmatched: 6. Germline lookup yields CDR1 MNHNS and CDR2 SASEGT. CDR3 size: 14 residues. CDR3 sequence (DNA): TGTGCCAGCAGCCCCGGACAGGGTGATCAGCCCCAGCATTTT. Translation gives CASSPGQGDQPQHF.

The chain employs TRBV19 and TRBJ1-3; D is undetermined. The CDR3 runs 15 residues. Germline lookup yields CDR1 LNHDA and CDR2 SQIVND (reference sequence). Trimming stripped 3 bases from V and 4 bases from J, with 13 bases between. The CDR3 spells CASSIPGTRGNTIYF. Here the CDR3 DNA reads TGTGCCAGTAGTATCCCGGGAACGAGGGGAAACACCATATATTTT. Based on the CDR3 plus reference TRBV19 and TRBJ1-3, the full variable domain is DGGITQSPKYLFRKEGQNVTLSCEQNLNHDAMYWYRQDPGQGLRLIYYSQIVNDFQKGDIAEGYSVSREKKESFPLTVTSAQKNPTAFYLCASSIPGTRGNTIYFGEGSWLTVV.

This chain connects TRBV21-1 to TRBJ2-3; the table assigns TRBD2, which was not confirmed against the DNA. TRBV21-1 is classified as a pseudogene. The CDR3 sequence is 17 residues long. The CDR3 protein is CASSKRTSGSCTDTQYF. The DNA of the CDR3 is TGTGCCAGCAGCAAGCGGACTAGCGGGAGTTGCACAGATACGCAGTATTTT.

The J gene is TRBJ1-1, the V gene TRBV9, with D perhaps TRBD1 (5 bases). The germline V and J ends were trimmed by 0 bases and 11 bases, with 8 bases remaining between them. The CDR3 runs to 11 residues. CDR1 and CDR2 from the germline V gene are SGDLS and YYNGEE. CDR3 coding DNA: TGTGCCAGCAGCGTAGGGGAGGGGGCTTTCTTT. Translating gives CASSVGEGAFF.